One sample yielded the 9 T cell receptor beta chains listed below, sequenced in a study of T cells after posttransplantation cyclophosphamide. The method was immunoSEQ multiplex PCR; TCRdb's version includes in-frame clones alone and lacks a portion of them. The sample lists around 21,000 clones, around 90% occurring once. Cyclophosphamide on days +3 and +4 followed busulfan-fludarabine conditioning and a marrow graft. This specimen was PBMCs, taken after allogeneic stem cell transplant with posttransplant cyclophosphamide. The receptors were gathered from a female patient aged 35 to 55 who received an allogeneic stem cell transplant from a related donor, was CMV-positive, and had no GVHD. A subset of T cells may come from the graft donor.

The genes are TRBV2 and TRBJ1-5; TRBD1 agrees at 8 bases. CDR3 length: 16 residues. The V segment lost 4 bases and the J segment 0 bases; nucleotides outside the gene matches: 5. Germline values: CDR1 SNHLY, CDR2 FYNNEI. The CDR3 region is CASSGRDRPSNQPQHF. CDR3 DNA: TGTGCCAGCAGTGGCCGGGACAGGCCTAGCAATCAGCCCCAGCATTTT.

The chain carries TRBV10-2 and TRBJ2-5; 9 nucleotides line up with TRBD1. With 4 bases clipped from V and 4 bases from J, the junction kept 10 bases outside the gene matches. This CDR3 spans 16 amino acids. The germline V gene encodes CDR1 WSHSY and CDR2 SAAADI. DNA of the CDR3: TGCGCCAGCAGTGTCGACAGGGGGGTCTGGGGAGAGACCCAGTACTTC. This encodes CASSVDRGVWGETQYF.

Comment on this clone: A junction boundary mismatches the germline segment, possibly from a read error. The CDR3 nucleotides read TGTGCCAGCAGCCAAGTAAGCCCTTCGGAGCGGGAGGCCTCCTTT. It translates to CASSQVSPSEREASF. The rearrangement links TRBV4-2 to TRBJ2-3; 9 positions match TRBD2. Germline V gene data show CDR1 as LGHNA and CDR2 as YNFKEQ. CDR3 length: 15 amino acids.

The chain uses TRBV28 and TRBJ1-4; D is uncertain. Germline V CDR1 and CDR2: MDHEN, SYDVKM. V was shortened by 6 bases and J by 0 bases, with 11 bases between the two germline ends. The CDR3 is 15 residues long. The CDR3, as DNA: TGTGCCAGCAGGACACCACCGGCAACTAATGAAAAACTGTTTTTT. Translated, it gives CASRTPPATNEKLFF.

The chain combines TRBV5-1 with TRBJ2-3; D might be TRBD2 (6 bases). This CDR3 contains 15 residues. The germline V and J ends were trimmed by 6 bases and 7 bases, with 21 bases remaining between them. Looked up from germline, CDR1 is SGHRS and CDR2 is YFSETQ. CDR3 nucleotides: TGCGCCAGCACCTTTGGCGGGGATGGGGGGTATACGCAGTATTTT. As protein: CASTFGGDGGYTQYF.

The CDR3 bases are TGTGCCAGCAGTCAACTAGCGGGAGCGACAGATACGCAGTATTTT. The encoded protein is CASSQLAGATDTQYF. The chain is built from TRBV6-1 and TRBJ2-3; TRBD2 matches at 11 bases. The CDR3 spans 15 residues. Per the germline V gene, CDR1 is MNHNS and CDR2 is SASEGT. The V and J ends lost 5 bases and 3 bases, in that order; junction bases with no gene match: 4.

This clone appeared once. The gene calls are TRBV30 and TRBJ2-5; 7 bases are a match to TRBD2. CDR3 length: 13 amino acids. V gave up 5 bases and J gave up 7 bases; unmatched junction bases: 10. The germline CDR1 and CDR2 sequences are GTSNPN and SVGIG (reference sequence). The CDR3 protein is CAWEAVERGTQYF. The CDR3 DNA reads TGTGCCTGGGAAGCGGTGGAGCGGGGGACCCAGTACTTC. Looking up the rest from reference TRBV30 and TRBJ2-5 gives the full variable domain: SQTIHQWPATLVQPVGSPLSLECTVEGTSNPNLYWYRQAAGRGLQLLFYSVGIGQISSEVPQNLSASRPQDRQFILSSKKLLLSDSGFYLCAWEAVERGTQYFGPGTRLLVL.

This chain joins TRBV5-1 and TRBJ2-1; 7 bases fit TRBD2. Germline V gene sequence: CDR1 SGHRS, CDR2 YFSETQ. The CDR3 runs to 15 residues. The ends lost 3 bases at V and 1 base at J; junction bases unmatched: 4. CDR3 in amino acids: CASSSLAQSYNEQFF. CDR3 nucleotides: TGCGCCAGCAGCTCACTAGCGCAATCCTACAATGAGCAGTTCTTC.

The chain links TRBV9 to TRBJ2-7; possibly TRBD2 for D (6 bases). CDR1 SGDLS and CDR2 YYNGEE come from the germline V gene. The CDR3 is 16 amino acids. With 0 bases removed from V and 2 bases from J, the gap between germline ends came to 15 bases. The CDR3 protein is CASSVAGIAATYEQYF. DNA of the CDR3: TGTGCCAGCAGCGTAGCGGGGATAGCGGCGACCTACGAGCAGTACTTC.